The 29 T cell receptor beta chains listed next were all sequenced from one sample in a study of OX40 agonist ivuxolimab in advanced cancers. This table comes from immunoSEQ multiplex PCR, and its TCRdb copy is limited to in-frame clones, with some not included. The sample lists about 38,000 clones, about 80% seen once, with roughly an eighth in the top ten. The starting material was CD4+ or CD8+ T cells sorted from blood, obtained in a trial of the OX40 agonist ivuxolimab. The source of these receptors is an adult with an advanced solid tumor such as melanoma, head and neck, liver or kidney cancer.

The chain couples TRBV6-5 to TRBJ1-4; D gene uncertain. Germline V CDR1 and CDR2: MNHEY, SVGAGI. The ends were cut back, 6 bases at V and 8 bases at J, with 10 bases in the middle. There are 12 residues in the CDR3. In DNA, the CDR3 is TGTGCCAGCAGACGTCTCGGGGAAAAACTGTTTTTT. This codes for CASRRLGEKLFF.

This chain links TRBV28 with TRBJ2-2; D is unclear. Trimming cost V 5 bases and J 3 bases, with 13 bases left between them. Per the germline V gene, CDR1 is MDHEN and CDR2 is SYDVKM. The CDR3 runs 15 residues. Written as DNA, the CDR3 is TGTGCCAGCAGTAGCTGGGCGATCTACACCGGGGAGCTGTTTTTT. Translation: CASSSWAIYTGELFF.

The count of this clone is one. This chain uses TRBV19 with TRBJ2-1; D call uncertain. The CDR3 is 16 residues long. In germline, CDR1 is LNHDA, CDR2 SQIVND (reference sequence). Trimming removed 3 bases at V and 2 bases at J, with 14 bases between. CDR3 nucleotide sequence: TGTGCCAGTAGTATCCCCCCTCAGCGTACCTACAATGAGCAGTTCTTC. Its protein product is CASSIPPQRTYNEQFF. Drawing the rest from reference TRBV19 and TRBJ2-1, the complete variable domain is DGGITQSPKYLFRKEGQNVTLSCEQNLNHDAMYWYRQDPGQGLRLIYYSQIVNDFQKGDIAEGYSVSREKKESFPLTVTSAQKNPTAFYLCASSIPPQRTYNEQFFGPGTRLTVL.

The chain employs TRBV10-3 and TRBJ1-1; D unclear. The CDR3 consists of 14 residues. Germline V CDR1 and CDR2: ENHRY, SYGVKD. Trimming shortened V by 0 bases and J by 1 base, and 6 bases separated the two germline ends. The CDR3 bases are TGTGCCATCAGTGAGTCAGGCTCGAACACTGAAGCTTTCTTT. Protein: CAISESGSNTEAFF.

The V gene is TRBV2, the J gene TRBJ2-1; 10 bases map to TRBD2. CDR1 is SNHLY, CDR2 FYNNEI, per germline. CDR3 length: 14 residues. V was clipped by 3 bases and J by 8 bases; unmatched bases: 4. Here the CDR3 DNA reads TGTGCCAGCAGTGAGGGGCTAGCGGGGGATGAGCAGTTCTTC. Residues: CASSEGLAGDEQFF.

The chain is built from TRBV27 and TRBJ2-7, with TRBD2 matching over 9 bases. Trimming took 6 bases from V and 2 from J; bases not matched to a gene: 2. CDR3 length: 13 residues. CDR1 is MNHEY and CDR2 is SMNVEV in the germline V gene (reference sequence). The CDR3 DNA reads TGTGCCAGCAGGACTAGCGGACCCTACGAGCAGTACTTC. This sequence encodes CASRTSGPYEQYF.

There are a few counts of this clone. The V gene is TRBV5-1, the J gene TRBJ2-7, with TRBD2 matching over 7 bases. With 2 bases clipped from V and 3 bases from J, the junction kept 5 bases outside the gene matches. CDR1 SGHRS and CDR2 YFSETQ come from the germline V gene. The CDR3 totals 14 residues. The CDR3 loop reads CASSFAGEGYEQYF. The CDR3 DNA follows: TGCGCCAGCAGCTTCGCGGGAGAGGGCTACGAGCAGTACTTC.

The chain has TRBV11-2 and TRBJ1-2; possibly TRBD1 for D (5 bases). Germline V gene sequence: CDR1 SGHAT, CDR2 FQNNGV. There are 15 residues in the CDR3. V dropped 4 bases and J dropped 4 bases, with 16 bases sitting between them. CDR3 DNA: TGTGCCAGCAGCTCACTTGAGGGACTCGGCTATGGCTACACCTTC. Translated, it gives CASSSLEGLGYGYTF. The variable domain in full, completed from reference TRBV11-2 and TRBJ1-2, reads EAGVAQSPRYKIIEKRQSVAFWCNPISGHATLYWYQQILGQGPKLLIQFQNNGVVDDSQLPKDRFSAERLKGVDSTLKIQPAKLEDSAVYLCASSSLEGLGYGYTFGSGTRLTVV.

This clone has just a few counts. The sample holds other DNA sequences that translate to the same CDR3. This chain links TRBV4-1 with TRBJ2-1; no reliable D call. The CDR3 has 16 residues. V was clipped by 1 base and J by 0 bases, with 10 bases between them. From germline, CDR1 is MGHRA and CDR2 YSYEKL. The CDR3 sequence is CASSQAPTSSYNEQFF. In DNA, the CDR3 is TGCGCCAGCAGCCAAGCACCCACCAGCTCCTACAATGAGCAGTTCTTC.

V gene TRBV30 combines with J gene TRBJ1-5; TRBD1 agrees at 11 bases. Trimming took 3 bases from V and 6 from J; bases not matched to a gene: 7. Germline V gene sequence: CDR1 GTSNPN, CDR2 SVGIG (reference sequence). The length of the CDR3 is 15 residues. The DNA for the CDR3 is TGTGCCTGGAGCTCGGGACAGGGGGTCAGTCAGCCCCAGCATTTT. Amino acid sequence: CAWSSGQGVSQPQHF. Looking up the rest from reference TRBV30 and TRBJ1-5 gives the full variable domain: SQTIHQWPATLVQPVGSPLSLECTVEGTSNPNLYWYRQAAGRGLQLLFYSVGIGQISSEVPQNLSASRPQDRQFILSSKKLLLSDSGFYLCAWSSGQGVSQPQHFGDGTRLSIL.

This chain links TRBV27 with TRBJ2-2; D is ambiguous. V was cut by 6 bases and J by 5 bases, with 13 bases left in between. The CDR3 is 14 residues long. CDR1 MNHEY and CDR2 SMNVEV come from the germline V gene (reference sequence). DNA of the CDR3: TGTGCCAGCAGACCGAGACTGCAAACCGGGGAGCTGTTTTTT. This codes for CASRPRLQTGELFF.

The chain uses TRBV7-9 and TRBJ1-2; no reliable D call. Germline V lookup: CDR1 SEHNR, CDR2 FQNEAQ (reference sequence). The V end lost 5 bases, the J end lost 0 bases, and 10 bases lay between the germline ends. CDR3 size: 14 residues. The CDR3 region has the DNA TGTGCCAGCAGCGCGGACGGAGCTAACTATGGCTACACCTTC. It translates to CASSADGANYGYTF.

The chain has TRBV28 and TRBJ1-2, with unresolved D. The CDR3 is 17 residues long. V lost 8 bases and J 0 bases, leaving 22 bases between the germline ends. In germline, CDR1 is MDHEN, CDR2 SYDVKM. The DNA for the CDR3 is TGTGCCAGCGGTATTAAAACACCAAGCCTTCCTAACTATGGCTACACCTTC. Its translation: CASGIKTPSLPNYGYTF.

Here the CDR3 reads CASSQLASGGNYEQYF. The DNA for the CDR3 is TGCGCCAGCAGCCAGCTGGCTAGCGGGGGAAACTACGAGCAGTACTTC. The V and J genes are TRBV4-1 and TRBJ2-7; the match to TRBD2 covers 10 bases. Per germline, CDR1 MGHRA and CDR2 YSYEKL. The junction had 8 bases not matched to a gene; V was cut back by 3 bases and J by 3 bases. The CDR3 sequence is 16 residues long.

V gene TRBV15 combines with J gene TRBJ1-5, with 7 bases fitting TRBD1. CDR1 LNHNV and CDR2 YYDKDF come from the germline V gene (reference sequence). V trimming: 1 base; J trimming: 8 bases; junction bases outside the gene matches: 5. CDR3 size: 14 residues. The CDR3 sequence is CATSRGGGGEPQHF. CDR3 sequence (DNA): TGTGCCACCAGCAGAGGAGGGGGCGGGGAGCCCCAGCATTTT.

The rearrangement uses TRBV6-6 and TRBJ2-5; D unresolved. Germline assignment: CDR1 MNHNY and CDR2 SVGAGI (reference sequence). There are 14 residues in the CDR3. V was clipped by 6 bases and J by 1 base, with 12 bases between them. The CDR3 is CASSPNSGQETQYF. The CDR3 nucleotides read TGTGCCAGCAGCCCCAACAGTGGCCAAGAGACCCAGTACTTC.

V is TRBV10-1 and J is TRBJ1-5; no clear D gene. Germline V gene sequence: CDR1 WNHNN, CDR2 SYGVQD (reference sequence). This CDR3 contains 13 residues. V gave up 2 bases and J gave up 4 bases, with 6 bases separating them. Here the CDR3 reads CASSEGVNQPQHF. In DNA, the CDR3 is TGCGCCAGCAGTGAGGGGGTAAATCAGCCCCAGCATTTT.

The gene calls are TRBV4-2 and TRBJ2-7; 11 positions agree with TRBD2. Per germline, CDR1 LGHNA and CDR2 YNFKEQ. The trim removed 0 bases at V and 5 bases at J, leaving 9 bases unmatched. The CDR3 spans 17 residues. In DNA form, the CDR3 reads TGTGCCAGCAGCCAAGACCCTAGCGGGAGGCCGCGGCACGAGCAGTACTTC. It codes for CASSQDPSGRPRHEQYF.

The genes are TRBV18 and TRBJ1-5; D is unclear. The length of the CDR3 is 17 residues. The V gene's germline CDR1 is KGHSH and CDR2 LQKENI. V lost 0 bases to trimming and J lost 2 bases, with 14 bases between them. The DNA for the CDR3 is TGTGCCAGCTCACCACCTGGTGCCGGGATGGGCAATCAGCCCCAGCATTTT. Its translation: CASSPPGAGMGNQPQHF.

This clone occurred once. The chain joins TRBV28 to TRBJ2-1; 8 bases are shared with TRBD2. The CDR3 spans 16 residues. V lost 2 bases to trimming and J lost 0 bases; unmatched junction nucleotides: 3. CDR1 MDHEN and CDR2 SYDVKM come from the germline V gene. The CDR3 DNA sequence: TGTGCCAGCAGTTTAAGCGGGGGACGCTCCTACAATGAGCAGTTCTTC. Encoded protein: CASSLSGGRSYNEQFF.

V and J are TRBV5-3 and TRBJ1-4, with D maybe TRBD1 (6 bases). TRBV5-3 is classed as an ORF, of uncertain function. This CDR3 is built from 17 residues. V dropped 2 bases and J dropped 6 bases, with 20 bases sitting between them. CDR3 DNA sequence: TGTGCCAGAAGCTTTCACCAAGGGCGGGCAGGGGATGAAAAACTGTTTTTT. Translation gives CARSFHQGRAGDEKLFF.

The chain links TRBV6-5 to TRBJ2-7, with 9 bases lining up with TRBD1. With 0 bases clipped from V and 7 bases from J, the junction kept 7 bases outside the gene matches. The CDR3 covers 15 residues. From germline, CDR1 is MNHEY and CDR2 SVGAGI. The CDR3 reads CASSYSGQGVREQYF. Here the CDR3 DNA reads TGTGCCAGCAGTTACTCGGGACAGGGAGTAAGGGAGCAGTACTTC.

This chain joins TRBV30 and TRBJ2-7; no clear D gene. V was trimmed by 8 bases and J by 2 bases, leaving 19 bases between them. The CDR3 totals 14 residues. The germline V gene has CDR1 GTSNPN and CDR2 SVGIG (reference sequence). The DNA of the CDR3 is TGTGCCCTTTCCCGGCCCATACCGGCCTACGAGCAGTACTTC. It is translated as CALSRPIPAYEQYF.

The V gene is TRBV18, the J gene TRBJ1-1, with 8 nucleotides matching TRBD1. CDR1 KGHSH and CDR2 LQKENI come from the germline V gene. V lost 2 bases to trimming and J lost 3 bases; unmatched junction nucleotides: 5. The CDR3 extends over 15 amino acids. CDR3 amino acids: CASSPGLDRDTEAFF. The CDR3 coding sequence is TGTGCCAGCTCACCAGGGTTGGACAGGGACACTGAAGCTTTCTTT.

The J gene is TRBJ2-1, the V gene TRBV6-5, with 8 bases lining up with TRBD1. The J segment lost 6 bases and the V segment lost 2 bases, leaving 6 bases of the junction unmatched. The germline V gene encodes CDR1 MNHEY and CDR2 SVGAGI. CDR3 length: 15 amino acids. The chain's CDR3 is CASSYTGQDTNEQFF. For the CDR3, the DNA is TGTGCCAGCAGTTACACGGGACAGGATACCAATGAGCAGTTCTTC.

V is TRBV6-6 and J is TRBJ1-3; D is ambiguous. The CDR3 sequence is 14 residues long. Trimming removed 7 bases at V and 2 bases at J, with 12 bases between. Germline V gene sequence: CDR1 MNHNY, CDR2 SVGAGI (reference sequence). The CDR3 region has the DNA TGTGCCAGCAACCTGGGTGCGACTGGAAACACCATATATTTT. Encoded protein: CASNLGATGNTIYF.

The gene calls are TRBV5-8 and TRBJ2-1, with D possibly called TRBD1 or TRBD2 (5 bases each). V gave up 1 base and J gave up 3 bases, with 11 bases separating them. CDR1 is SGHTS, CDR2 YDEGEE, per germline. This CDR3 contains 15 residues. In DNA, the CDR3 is TGTGCCAGCAGCTTGTGGGGGATGGACTACAATGAGCAGTTCTTC. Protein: CASSLWGMDYNEQFF.

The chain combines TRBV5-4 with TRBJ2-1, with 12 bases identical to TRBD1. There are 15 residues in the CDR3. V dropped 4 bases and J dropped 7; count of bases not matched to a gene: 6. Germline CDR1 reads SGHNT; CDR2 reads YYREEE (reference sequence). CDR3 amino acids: CASSQGQGASNEQFF. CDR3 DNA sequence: TGTGCCAGCAGCCAGGGACAGGGGGCATCAAATGAGCAGTTCTTC. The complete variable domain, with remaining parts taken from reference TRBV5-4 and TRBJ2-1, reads ETGVTQSPTHLIKTRGQQVTLRCSSQSGHNTVSWYQQALGQGPQFIFQYYREEENGRGNFPPRFSGLQFPNYSSELNVNALELDDSALYLCASSQGQGASNEQFFGPGTRLTVL.

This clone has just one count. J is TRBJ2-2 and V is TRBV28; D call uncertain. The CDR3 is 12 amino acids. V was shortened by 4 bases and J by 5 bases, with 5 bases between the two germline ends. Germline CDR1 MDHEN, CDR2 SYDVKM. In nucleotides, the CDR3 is TGTGCCAGCAGTTACCCTACCGGGGAGCTGTTTTTT. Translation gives CASSYPTGELFF.